The following is a T cell receptor (beta chain) sequence with its context. This entry belongs to a study of shared clonotypes between healthy human individuals. The germline gives CDR1 SNHLY, CDR2 FYNNEI. J was trimmed by 5 bases and V by 6 bases; bases with no gene match: 10. The CDR3 runs 15 residues. Profiling relied on immunoSEQ multiplex PCR, and the TCRdb table lists in-frame clones only, not all of them. This table holds 2 million to 2.5 million clones, 85% to 95% found once. This chain links TRBV2 with TRBJ2-7; 10 nucleotides match TRBD2. Sequenced sample: naive CD4+ T cells from PBMCs. As for subset: CD45RA+ positively selected. The receptor was derived from a man younger than 35 in good health. Some clones in this sample may be carry-over from other donors' samples. The chain's CDR3 is CASRQRSGRADEQYF. The CDR3 DNA reads as TGTGCCAGCAGGCAAAGGAGCGGGAGGGCCGACGAGCAGTACTTC.